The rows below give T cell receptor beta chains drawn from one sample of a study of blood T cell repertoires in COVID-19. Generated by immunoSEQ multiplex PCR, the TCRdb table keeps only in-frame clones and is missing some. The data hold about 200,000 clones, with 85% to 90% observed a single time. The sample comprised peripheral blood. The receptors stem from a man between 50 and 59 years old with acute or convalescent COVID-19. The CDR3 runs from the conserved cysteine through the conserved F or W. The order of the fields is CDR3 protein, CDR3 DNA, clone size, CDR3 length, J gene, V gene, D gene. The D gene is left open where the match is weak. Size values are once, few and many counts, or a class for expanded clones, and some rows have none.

CAWSGAGGLSYNEQFF	TGTGCCTGGAGTGGCGCGGGGGGGCTCTCCTACAATGAGCAGTTCTTC	once	16	TRBJ2-1	TRBV30	TRBD2
CASSLEQGMKSPLHF	TGTGCCAGTAGTTTAGAACAGGGGATGAAATCACCCCTCCACTTT	NA	15	TRBJ1-6	TRBV19	TRBD1
CASSLGQGREKLFF	TGTGCCAGCAGCTTAGGGCAGGGTCGTGAAAAACTGTTTTTT	NA	14	TRBJ1-4	TRBV11-2	NA
CASRVQGAMSPLHF	TGTGCCAGCAGGGTGCAGGGGGCTATGTCACCCCTCCACTTT	NA	14	TRBJ1-6	TRBV28	TRBD1
CASSATGGYEAFF	TGTGCCAGCAGCGCAACAGGGGGTTATGAAGCTTTCTTT	NA	13	TRBJ1-1	TRBV7-3	TRBD1
CASRLIATGAGGDYGYTF	TGTGCCAGCAGACTAATTGCAACTGGGGCAGGGGGCGACTATGGCTACACCTTC	NA	18	TRBJ1-2	TRBV28	TRBD1
CASSASSGGATDTQYF	TGTGCCAGCAGTGCATCTAGCGGGGGGGCGACAGATACGCAGTATTTT	few	16	TRBJ2-3	TRBV6-1	TRBD2
CASSILSSGNTIYF	TGTGCCAGTAGTATTCTCAGCTCTGGAAACACCATATATTTT	NA	14	TRBJ1-3	TRBV19	NA
CASRSSGTSGYNEQFF	TGTGCCAGCAGATCCTCCGGGACTAGCGGTTACAATGAGCAGTTCTTC	NA	16	TRBJ2-1	TRBV28	TRBD2
CASSFSGGAYNEQFF	TGCGCCAGCAGCTTTAGCGGGGGGGCCTACAATGAGCAGTTCTTC	NA	15	TRBJ2-1	TRBV5-1	TRBD2
CASSQVPGHPFF	TGCGCCAGCAGCCAAGTGCCGGGACACCCTTTTTTT	NA	12	TRBJ1-4	TRBV4-1	NA
CSVEDRRAGGEQFF	TGCAGCGTTGAAGATCGTCGCGCGGGCGGTGAGCAGTTCTTC	few	14	TRBJ2-1	TRBV29-1	NA
CASSAGDYDNEQFF	TGTGCCAGCAGCGCCGGGGACTACGACAATGAGCAGTTCTTC	NA	14	TRBJ2-1	TRBV9	TRBD2
CASSAGGGGEPYEQYF	TGTGCCAGCAGCGCTGGAGGGGGGGGCGAACCTTACGAGCAGTACTTC	NA	16	TRBJ2-7	TRBV9	NA
CASSWGATGGNYGYTF	TGTGCCAGCAGCTGGGGGGCAACAGGGGGAAACTATGGCTACACCTTC	NA	16	TRBJ1-2	TRBV5-6	TRBD1
CASSSTGWGNTEAFF	TGTGCCAGCAGTTCGACAGGGTGGGGGAACACTGAAGCTTTCTTT	NA	15	TRBJ1-1	TRBV28	TRBD1
CASSVEGTGITDTQYF	TGTGCCAGCAGCGTAGAGGGGACAGGAATCACAGATACGCAGTATTTT	NA	16	TRBJ2-3	TRBV9	TRBD1
CASSLGGGSTEAFF	TGTGCCAGCAGTTTAGGGGGGGGATCAACTGAAGCTTTCTTT	NA	14	TRBJ1-1	TRBV27	NA
CASSVTGNQPQHF	TGTGCCAGCAGTGTAACAGGGAATCAGCCCCAGCATTTT	NA	13	TRBJ1-5	TRBV12-3/TRBV12-4	NA
CASNRGFGYGYTF	TGTGCCAGCAATCGGGGATTCGGCTACGGCTACACCTTC	NA	13	TRBJ1-2	TRBV27	NA
CASSVVGGTNEQFF	TGTGCCAGCAGCGTAGTTGGAGGGACCAATGAGCAGTTCTTC	NA	14	TRBJ2-1	TRBV9	NA
CASFEDSYTDTQYF	TGTGCCAGCTTCGAGGACAGCTACACAGATACGCAGTATTTT	NA	14	TRBJ2-3	TRBV2	NA